Following are 9 T cell receptor beta chains from one sample sequenced in a study of shared clonotypes between healthy human individuals. Produced via immunoSEQ multiplex PCR; TCRdb's table is partial and in-frame only. Seen here are about 2.4 million clones, approximately 93% observed once, and the top ten hold approximately 0.37%. Sequenced: naive CD4+ T cells from PBMCs. Subset specified: CD45RA+ positively selected. The receptors stem from a man younger than 30 in good health. Some clones in this sample may be carry-over from other donors' samples.

A single count supports this clone. The rearrangement joins TRBV14 to TRBJ1-3; no firm D call. Germline-derived CDR1 and CDR2 are SGHDN and FVKESK. The CDR3 loop spans 16 amino acids. Trimming stripped 2 bases from V and 0 bases from J, with 11 bases between. The CDR3 loop reads CASSQYGVYSGNTIYF. The CDR3 nucleotides are TGTGCCAGCAGCCAATATGGCGTCTACTCTGGAAACACCATATATTTT. Drawing the rest from reference TRBV14 and TRBJ1-3, the complete variable domain is EAGVTQFPSHSVIEKGQTVTLRCDPISGHDNLYWYRRVMGKEIKFLLHFVKESKQDESGMPNNRFLAERTGGTYSTLKVQPAELEDSGVYFCASSQYGVYSGNTIYFGEGSWLTVV.

CDR3 DNA: TGTGCCAGCAGCTTGGCCAGGGGAGCCAAAAACATTCAGTACTTC. Its protein product is CASSLARGAKNIQYF. The chain combines TRBV5-6 with TRBJ2-4; TRBD1 is a possible D gene (6 bases). V lost 0 bases to trimming and J lost 0 bases, with 7 bases between them. The CDR3 sequence is 15 residues long. Germline V CDR1 and CDR2: SGHDT, YYEEEE.

The chain combines TRBV7-2 with TRBJ1-2, with TRBD1 matching over 7 bases. CDR3 length: 16 residues. Per germline, CDR1 SGHTA and CDR2 FQGNSA. V lost 3 bases to trimming and J lost 0 bases; unmatched junction nucleotides: 7. The CDR3 region is CASSFFGTVPNYGYTF. The CDR3 region has the DNA TGTGCCAGCAGCTTCTTTGGGACAGTCCCTAACTATGGCTACACCTTC.

The chain is built from TRBV7-8 and TRBJ1-1, with a possible D match to TRBD1 (6 bases). Germline CDR1 and CDR2: SGHVS and FQNEAQ. Trimming pared 1 base from V and 3 bases from J, leaving 12 bases between. The CDR3 runs to 15 residues. The CDR3 coding sequence is TGTGCCAGCAGCTTAGTAAAGGGGGGGGACACTGAAGCTTTCTTT. Protein: CASSLVKGGDTEAFF.

The chain links TRBV18 to TRBJ2-2; 8 nucleotides line up with TRBD2. Per the germline V gene, CDR1 is KGHSH and CDR2 is LQKENI. Trimming at V came to 3 bases and at J to 0 bases, leaving 3 bases not matched to a gene. This CDR3 has 16 amino acids. In nucleotides, the CDR3 is TGTGCCAGCTCACCGGAACTAGCGGCGAACACCGGGGAGCTGTTTTTT. As protein: CASSPELAANTGELFF.

This sequence joins TRBV7-9 and TRBJ2-3, with 7 bases matching TRBD2. CDR1 and CDR2 (germline): SEHNR, FQNEAQ (reference sequence). The CDR3 contains 15 residues. With V trimmed by 3 bases and J by 2 bases, 5 bases remained unmatched. This CDR3 reads CASSFPSGNTDTQYF. The CDR3 nucleotides are TGTGCCAGCAGCTTCCCGAGCGGGAACACAGATACGCAGTATTTT.

A single count supports this clone. This sequence joins TRBV4-3 and TRBJ2-3; 10 bases match TRBD2. The trim removed 4 bases at V and 1 base at J, leaving 2 bases unmatched. The CDR3 is 15 amino acids. Germline V gives CDR1 LGHNA, CDR2 YSLEER. In nucleotides, the CDR3 is TGCGCCAGCAGCCGCGGGACTAGCGGCACAGATACGCAGTATTTT. It codes for CASSRGTSGTDTQYF.

V gene TRBV27 combines with J gene TRBJ1-1; D possibly corresponds to TRBD1 (5 bases). Trimming removed 5 bases at V and 4 bases at J, with 14 bases between. The CDR3 covers 14 residues. Germline CDR1 is MNHEY and CDR2 is SMNVEV (reference sequence). CDR3 in amino acids: CASSIKGYGTEAFF. The CDR3 DNA sequence: TGTGCCAGCAGTATAAAGGGGTATGGCACTGAAGCTTTCTTT.

The chain is built from TRBV29-1 and TRBJ2-1; 7 bases align to TRBD1. Germline values: CDR1 SQVTM, CDR2 ANQGSEA. Trimming cost V 5 bases and J 0 bases; bases outside gene matches: 13. The CDR3 runs to 17 residues. This CDR3 reads CSVRGLNLSYSYNEQFF. The CDR3 nucleotides read TGCAGCGTTAGGGGGCTCAACCTCTCCTACTCCTACAATGAGCAGTTCTTC.